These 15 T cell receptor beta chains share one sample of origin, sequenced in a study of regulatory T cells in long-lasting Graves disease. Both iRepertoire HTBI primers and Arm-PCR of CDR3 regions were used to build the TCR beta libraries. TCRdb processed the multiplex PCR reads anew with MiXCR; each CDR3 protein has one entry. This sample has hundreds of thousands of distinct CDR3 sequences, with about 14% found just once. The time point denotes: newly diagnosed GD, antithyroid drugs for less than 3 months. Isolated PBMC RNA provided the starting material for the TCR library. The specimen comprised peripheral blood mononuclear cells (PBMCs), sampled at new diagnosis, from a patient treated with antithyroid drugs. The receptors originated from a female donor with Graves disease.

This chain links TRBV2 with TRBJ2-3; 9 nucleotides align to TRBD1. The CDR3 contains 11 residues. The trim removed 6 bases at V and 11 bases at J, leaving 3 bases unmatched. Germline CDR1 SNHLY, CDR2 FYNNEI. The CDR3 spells CASRGTGKQYF. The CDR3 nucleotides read TGTGCCAGCAGGGGGACAGGGAAGCAGTATTTT. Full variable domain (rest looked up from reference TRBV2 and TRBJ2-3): EPEVTQTPSHQVTQMGQEVILRCVPISNHLYFYWYRQILGQKVEFLVSFYNNEISEKSEIFDDQFSVERPDGSNFTLKIRSTKLEDSAMYFCASRGTGKQYFGPGTRLTVL.

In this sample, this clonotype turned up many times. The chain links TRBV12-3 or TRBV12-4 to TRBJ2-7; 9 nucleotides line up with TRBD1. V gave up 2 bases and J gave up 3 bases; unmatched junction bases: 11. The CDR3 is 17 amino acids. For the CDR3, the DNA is TGTGCCAGCAGTTTATCATCTATGACAGGGGGGCTCTACGAGCAGTACTTC. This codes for CASSLSSMTGGLYEQYF.

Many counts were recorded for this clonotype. The CDR3 DNA follows: TGTGCCAGCAGTTTATTGGGGACAGGGAACTATGGCTACACCTTC. Protein product: CASSLLGTGNYGYTF. The chain uses TRBV12-3 or TRBV12-4 and TRBJ1-2, with 9 bases lining up with TRBD1. CDR3 size: 15 residues. Unmatched junction bases numbered 3, after V lost 2 bases and J lost 2 bases.

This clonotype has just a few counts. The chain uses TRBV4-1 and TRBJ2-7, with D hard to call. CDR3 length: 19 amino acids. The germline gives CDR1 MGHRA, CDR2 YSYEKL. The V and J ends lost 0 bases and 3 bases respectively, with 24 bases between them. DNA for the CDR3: TGCGCCAGCAGCCAAGATTTGGAAATAAGGCCGAAATCTATCTACGAGCAGTACTTC. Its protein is CASSQDLEIRPKSIYEQYF.

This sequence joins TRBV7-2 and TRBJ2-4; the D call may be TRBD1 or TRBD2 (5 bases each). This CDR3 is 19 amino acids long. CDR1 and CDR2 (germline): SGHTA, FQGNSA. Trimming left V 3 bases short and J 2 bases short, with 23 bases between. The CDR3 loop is CASSFRFEGRADTKNIQYF. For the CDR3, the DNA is TGTGCCAGCAGCTTCCGGTTTGAGGGGCGGGCCGACACCAAAAACATTCAGTACTTC.

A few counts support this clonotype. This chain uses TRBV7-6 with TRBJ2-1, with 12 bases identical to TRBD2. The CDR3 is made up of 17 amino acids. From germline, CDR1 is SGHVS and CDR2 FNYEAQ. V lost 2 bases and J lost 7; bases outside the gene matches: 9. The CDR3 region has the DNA TGTGCCAGCAGCTTAACGACTAGCGGGAGTTTGGGTAATGAGCAGTTCTTC. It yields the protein CASSLTTSGSLGNEQFF.

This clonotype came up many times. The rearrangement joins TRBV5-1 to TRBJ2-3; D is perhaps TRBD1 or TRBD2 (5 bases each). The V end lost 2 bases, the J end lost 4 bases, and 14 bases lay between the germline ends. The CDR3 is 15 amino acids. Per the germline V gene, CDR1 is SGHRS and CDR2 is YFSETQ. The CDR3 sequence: CASSLWGDSADTQYF. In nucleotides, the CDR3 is TGCGCCAGCAGCTTATGGGGCGATAGCGCAGATACGCAGTATTTT.

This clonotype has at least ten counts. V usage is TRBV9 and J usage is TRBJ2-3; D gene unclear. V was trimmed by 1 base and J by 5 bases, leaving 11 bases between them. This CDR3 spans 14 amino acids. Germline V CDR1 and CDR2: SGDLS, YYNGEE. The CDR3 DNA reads TGTGCCAGCAGCGTATTCGGTCAGGAAGATACGCAGTATTTT. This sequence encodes CASSVFGQEDTQYF.

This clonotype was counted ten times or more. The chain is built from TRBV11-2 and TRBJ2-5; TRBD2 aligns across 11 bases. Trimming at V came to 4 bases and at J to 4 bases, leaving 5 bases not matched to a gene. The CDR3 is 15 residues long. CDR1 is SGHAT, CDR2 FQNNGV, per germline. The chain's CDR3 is CASSSLAGGIETQYF. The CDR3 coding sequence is TGTGCCAGCAGCTCCTTAGCGGGGGGGATAGAGACCCAGTACTTC.

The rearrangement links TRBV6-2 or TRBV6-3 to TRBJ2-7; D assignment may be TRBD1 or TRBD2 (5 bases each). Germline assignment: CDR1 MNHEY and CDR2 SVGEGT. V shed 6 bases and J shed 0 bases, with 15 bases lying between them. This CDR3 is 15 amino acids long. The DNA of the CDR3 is TGTGCCAGCAGACGGGGCGGGCAGGGCTCCTACGAGCAGTACTTC. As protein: CASRRGGQGSYEQYF.

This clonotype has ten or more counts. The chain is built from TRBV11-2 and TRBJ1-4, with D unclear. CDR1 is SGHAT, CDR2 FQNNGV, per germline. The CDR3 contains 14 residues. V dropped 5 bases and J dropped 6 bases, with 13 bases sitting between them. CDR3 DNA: TGTGCCAGCAGCAGAAGATTGGCGGATGAAAAACTGTTTTTT. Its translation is CASSRRLADEKLFF.

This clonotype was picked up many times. The DNA for the CDR3 is TGTGCCAGCAGTGGCGCCACTGAAGCTTTCTTT. Protein product: CASSGATEAFF. The chain couples TRBV2 to TRBJ1-1; D is unresolved. Germline values: CDR1 SNHLY, CDR2 FYNNEI. The V and J ends lost 4 bases and 4 bases respectively, with 4 bases between them. This CDR3 comprises 11 residues.

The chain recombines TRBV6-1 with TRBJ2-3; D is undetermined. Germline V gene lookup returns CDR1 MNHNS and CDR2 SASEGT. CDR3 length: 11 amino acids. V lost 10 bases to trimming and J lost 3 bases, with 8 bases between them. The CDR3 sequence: CATGRTDTQYF. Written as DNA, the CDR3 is TGTGCCACCGGAAGGACAGATACGCAGTATTTT.

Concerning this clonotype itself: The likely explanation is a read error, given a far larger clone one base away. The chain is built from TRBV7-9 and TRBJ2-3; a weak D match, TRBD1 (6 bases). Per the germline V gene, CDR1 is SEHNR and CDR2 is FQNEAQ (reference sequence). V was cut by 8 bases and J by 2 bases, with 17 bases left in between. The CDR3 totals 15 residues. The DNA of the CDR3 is TGTGCCAGCGCGGCAGGACAGTTACACACAGATACGCAGTATTTT. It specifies CASAAGQLHTDTQYF.

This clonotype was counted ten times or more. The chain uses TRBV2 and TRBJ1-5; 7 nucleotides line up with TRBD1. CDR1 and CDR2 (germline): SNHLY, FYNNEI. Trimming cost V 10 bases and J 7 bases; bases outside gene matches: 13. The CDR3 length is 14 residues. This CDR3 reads CATRDSGLGQPQHF. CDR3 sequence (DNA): TGTGCCACCAGGGACAGCGGGCTTGGGCAGCCCCAGCATTTT. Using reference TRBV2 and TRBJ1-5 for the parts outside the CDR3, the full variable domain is EPEVTQTPSHQVTQMGQEVILRCVPISNHLYFYWYRQILGQKVEFLVSFYNNEISEKSEIFDDQFSVERPDGSNFTLKIRSTKLEDSAMYFCATRDSGLGQPQHFGDGTRLSIL.